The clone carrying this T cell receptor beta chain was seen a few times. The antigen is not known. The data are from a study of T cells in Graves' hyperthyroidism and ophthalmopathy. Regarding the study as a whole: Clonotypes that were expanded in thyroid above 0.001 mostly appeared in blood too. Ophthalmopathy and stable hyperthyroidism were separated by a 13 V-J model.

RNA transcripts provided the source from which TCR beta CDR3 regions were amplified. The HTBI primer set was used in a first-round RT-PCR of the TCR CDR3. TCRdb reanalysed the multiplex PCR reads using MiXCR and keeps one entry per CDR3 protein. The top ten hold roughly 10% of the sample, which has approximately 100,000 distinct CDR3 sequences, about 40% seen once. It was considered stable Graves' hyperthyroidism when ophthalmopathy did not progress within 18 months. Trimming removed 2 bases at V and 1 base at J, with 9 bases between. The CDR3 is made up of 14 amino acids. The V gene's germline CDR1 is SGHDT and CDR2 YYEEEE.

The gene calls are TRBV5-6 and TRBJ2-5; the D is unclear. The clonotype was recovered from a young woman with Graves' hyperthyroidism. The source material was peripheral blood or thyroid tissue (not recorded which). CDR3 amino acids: CASSFGVAQETQYF. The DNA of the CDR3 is TGTGCCAGCAGCTTCGGAGTGGCCCAAGAGACCCAGTACTTC. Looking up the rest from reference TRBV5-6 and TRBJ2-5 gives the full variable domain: DAGVTQSPTHLIKTRGQQVTLRCSPKSGHDTVSWYQQALGQGPQFIFQYYEEEERQRGNFPDRFSGHQFPNYSSELNVNALLLGDSALYLCASSFGVAQETQYFGPGTRLLVL.